This TCR beta chain is drawn from a study of shared clonotypes between healthy human individuals. The V segment lost 6 bases and the J segment 9 bases; nucleotides outside the gene matches: 8. The germline gives CDR1 WSHSY, CDR2 SAAADI. CDR3 length equals 13 residues. Clones were sequenced by immunoSEQ multiplex PCR, and TCRdb holds only the in-frame ones, with some missing. In the table there are 2 million to 2.5 million clones, 85% to 95% of which are singletons. This rearrangement joins TRBV10-2 to TRBJ2-1; TRBD2 matches 7 bases. The receptor comes from a man younger than 35 in good health. Some clones in this sample may be carry-over from other donors' samples. The specimen sequenced was naive CD4+ T cells from PBMCs. Regarding subset: CD45RA+ positively selected. Written as DNA, the CDR3 is TGCGCCAGCAGGACGGCGGGAGAGAGTGAGCAGTTCTTC. Protein sequence: CASRTAGESEQFF.